This T cell receptor (beta chain) was documented in a study of graft-versus-host responses after intestinal transplantation. Regarding the study as a whole: Recipient-marrow GvH clones were detected, some having first appeared in ileum or blood.

This CDR3 has 14 residues. Germline-derived CDR1 and CDR2 are MNHEY and SVGAGI. The V gene lost 2 bases and the J gene lost 2 bases, with 8 bases spanning the gap. A word on this clone: Its antigen is unknown.

Produced via immunoSEQ multiplex PCR; TCRdb's table is partial and in-frame only. The sample records around 77,000 clones, 94% being singletons. The sequencing here drew on unstimulated CD8+ T cells sorted from spleen or lymph node cells, taken before intestinal transplant. This sequence was found in a human donor who received an intestinal transplant. The J gene is TRBJ2-3, the V gene TRBV6-5; no clear D. The CDR3 region has the DNA TGTGCCAGCAGTTACGGGCCCGACACAGATACGCAGTATTTT. Its protein product is CASSYGPDTDTQYF.